Included here is one TCR beta chain sequence, with context. The data derive from a study of PD-L1 blockade in urothelial cancer. About the study: About 90% of the roughly 30 patients were men whose urothelial cancer was bladder-origin. Analyzed time points were 3 weeks (second dose) and 6 weeks after therapy began.

Per germline, CDR1 WNHNN and CDR2 SYGVQD (reference sequence). V dropped 6 bases and J dropped 8 bases, with 14 bases sitting between them. The CDR3 loop spans 13 amino acids. Spike-ins of synthetic TCR analog templates went into each PCR. Data came from immunoSEQ multiplex PCR; TCRdb stores just in-frame clones and leaves some out. The data show some 84,000 clones, 87% seen once. The sample here was PBMCs, taken around atezolizumab (anti-PD-L1) treatment. This receptor was identified in a woman between 70 and 85 years old with urothelial cancer. The chain is built from TRBV10-1 and TRBJ2-1, with a possible D match to TRBD2 (6 bases). CDR3 sequence reads: CASRAGTADEQFF. The CDR3 DNA follows: TGCGCCAGCAGGGCCGGGACTGCCGATGAGCAGTTCTTC.